One sample yielded the 17 T cell receptor beta chains listed below, sequenced in a study of human T cells and chemical hapten exposure. The time point was: pre-sensitization, week 0. Sample treatment: therapeutic diphenylcyclopropenone sensitization with weekly scalp DPC. MiXCR was run by TCRdb on the RACE reads, yielding one entry per CDR3 protein. The top ten hold 2.6% of the sample, which has 300,000 to 450,000 distinct CDR3 sequences, less than 6.5% seen once. This specimen consisted of whole blood, obtained in connection with sensitization to the hapten diphenylcyclopropenone (DPC). These receptors originate from a woman aged 50 to 60 with alopecia areata. Some clones in this sample may be carry-over from other donors' samples.

The chain couples TRBV20-1 to TRBJ1-4; TRBD1 matches 9 bases. Germline CDR1 and CDR2: DFQATT and SNEGSKA (reference sequence). V was clipped by 0 bases and J by 8 bases; unmatched bases: 4. The CDR3 length is 14 residues. The CDR3 spells CSARETGGREKLFF. CDR3 DNA: TGCAGTGCTAGAGAGACAGGGGGGAGGGAAAAACTGTTTTTT.

This clonotype was counted a few times. The chain employs TRBV12-3 or TRBV12-4 and TRBJ1-5; D remains unclear. The CDR3 covers 15 residues. The V end lost 5 bases, the J end lost 6 bases, and 17 bases lay between the germline ends. CDR3 residues: CASSPGGWAGQPQHF. DNA for the CDR3: TGTGCCAGCAGTCCAGGCGGTTGGGCTGGTCAGCCCCAGCATTTT.

At least ten counts were recorded for this clonotype. The chain has TRBV12-3 or TRBV12-4 and TRBJ2-1; unclear D gene. The CDR3 runs to 13 residues. V lost 5 bases and J 0 bases, leaving 5 bases between the germline ends. The CDR3 here is CASSQSSYNEQFF. As DNA, the CDR3 is TGTGCCAGCAGTCAGAGCTCCTACAATGAGCAGTTCTTC.

This clonotype was found a few times. The chain links TRBV29-1 to TRBJ2-4; possibly TRBD1 or TRBD2 for D (5 bases each). The CDR3 totals 12 residues. CDR1 and CDR2 from the germline V gene are SQVTM and ANQGSEA. V lost 3 bases to trimming and J lost 6 bases, with 9 bases between them. The CDR3 DNA reads as TGCAGCGTTGATTGGGACGGAAACATTCAGTACTTC. This gives the protein CSVDWDGNIQYF.

Only a few counts were recorded for this clonotype. The gene calls are TRBV6-5 and TRBJ1-1; D might be TRBD1 (6 bases). Germline CDR1 and CDR2: MNHEY and SVGAGI. This CDR3 contains 14 residues. The V gene lost 6 bases and the J gene lost 0 bases, with 11 bases spanning the gap. The CDR3 DNA follows: TGTGCCAGCAGGACAGGCTTAGTGAACACTGAAGCTTTCTTT. Translated: CASRTGLVNTEAFF.

This clonotype was detected only a few times. The chain has TRBV5-1 and TRBJ1-4; no clear D. Germline CDR1 and CDR2: SGHRS and YFSETQ. Trimming left V 4 bases short and J 5 bases short, with 9 bases between. The CDR3 is made up of 13 amino acids. CDR3 protein: CASSTGGNEKLFF. CDR3 DNA sequence: TGCGCCAGCAGCACCGGCGGGAATGAAAAACTGTTTTTT. Full variable domain (outside the CDR3, taken from reference TRBV5-1 and TRBJ1-4): KAGVTQTPRYLIKTRGQQVTLSCSPISGHRSVSWYQQTPGQGLQFLFEYFSETQRNKGNFPGRFSGRQFSNSRSEMNVSTLELGDSALYLCASSTGGNEKLFFGSGTQLSVL.

The chain combines TRBV14 with TRBJ1-1; D is possibly TRBD1 (6 bases). Trimming took 1 base from V and 8 from J, leaving 11 bases between them. This CDR3 has 13 residues. Germline V gene data show CDR1 as SGHDN and CDR2 as FVKESK. This CDR3 reads CASSQVGGGEAFF. The DNA for the CDR3 is TGTGCCAGCAGCCAAGTGGGAGGGGGAGAAGCTTTCTTT.

This clonotype has at least ten counts. The rearrangement joins TRBV12-5 to TRBJ1-2, with 8 bases fitting TRBD1. Germline loops: CDR1 LGHNT, CDR2 FRNRAP. V lost 5 bases and J lost 8; bases outside the gene matches: 7. The CDR3 sequence is 13 residues long. The CDR3 sequence: CASGAGQVKGYTF. CDR3 coding DNA: TGTGCTAGTGGTGCGGGACAGGTTAAGGGCTACACCTTC.

This clonotype occurred a few times. The rearrangement joins TRBV7-8 to TRBJ2-3; TRBD2 matches 8 bases. The CDR3 has 18 residues. With 5 bases clipped from V and 0 bases from J, the junction kept 13 bases outside the gene matches. In germline, CDR1 is SGHVS, CDR2 FQNEAQ. In DNA, the CDR3 is TGTGCCAGCAGCGGACCCGGGACTAGGCGTCCCAGCACAGATACGCAGTATTTT. Translating gives CASSGPGTRRPSTDTQYF.

Details on this clonotype: Since no conserved phenylalanine or tryptophan closes the CDR3, a read error is the likely cause. CDR3 residues: CATAGIGGNIQYL. The DNA of the CDR3 is TGTGCCACCGCAGGGATTGGAGGGAACATTCAGTACCTC. The chain has TRBV24-1 and TRBJ2-4, with D possibly TRBD2 on 6 matching bases. The CDR3 length is 13 residues. V was shortened by 9 bases and J by 7 bases, with 15 bases between the two germline ends. The germline V gene encodes CDR1 KGHDR and CDR2 SFDVKD.

The chain couples TRBV20-1 to TRBJ2-1; TRBD2 aligns across 9 bases. Germline V gene sequence: CDR1 DFQATT, CDR2 SNEGSKA (reference sequence). The CDR3 length is 15 residues. Germline trimming cut 3 bases from V and 1 base from J; bases unmatched to any gene: 4. The CDR3, as DNA: TGCAGTGCTAGCCCCCTAGCGGGGTCCTACAATGAGCAGTTCTTC. Its protein is CSASPLAGSYNEQFF.

This clonotype was observed many times. The gene calls are TRBV7-3 and TRBJ1-3, with 8 bases aligning to TRBD1. Germline trimming cut 5 bases from V and 0 bases from J; bases unmatched to any gene: 6. Germline-derived CDR1 and CDR2 are SGHTA and FQGTGA. The CDR3 covers 16 residues. CDR3 DNA: TGTGCCAGCAGCCTACAGGGGGGCCCCTCTGGAAACACCATATATTTT. Protein: CASSLQGGPSGNTIYF.

This clonotype occurred a few times. This chain uses TRBV2 with TRBJ1-1; D might be TRBD1 (6 bases). Trimming left V 6 bases short and J 0 bases short, with 11 bases between. The CDR3 runs 14 residues. The germline gives CDR1 SNHLY, CDR2 FYNNEI. CDR3 DNA: TGTGCCAGCAGAGAGGGGGTTATGAACACTGAAGCTTTCTTT. Residues: CASREGVMNTEAFF.

This clonotype was counted a few times. The chain joins TRBV7-2 to TRBJ1-1; 7 bases agree with TRBD1. CDR1 and CDR2 (germline): SGHTA, FQGNSA. The CDR3 has 18 residues. Unmatched junction bases numbered 12, after V lost 1 base and J lost 1 base. The CDR3 DNA is TGTGCCAGCAGCTTAGGATGGTTTGCGGGGACAGCGAACACTGAAGCTTTCTTT. Translation: CASSLGWFAGTANTEAFF.

The chain carries TRBV12-5 and TRBJ1-2; tentative D call: TRBD1 (6 bases). Germline CDR1 LGHNT, CDR2 FRNRAP. V lost 6 bases and J lost 7, with 12 bases in between. This CDR3 region has 12 residues. CDR3 nucleotide sequence: TGTGCTAGTGGCCCAGACAGGCCTGGCTACACCTTC. It encodes CASGPDRPGYTF.

This clonotype has a count of ten or more. J is TRBJ1-5 and V is TRBV6-5, with TRBD1 matching 7 bases. Germline CDR1 and CDR2: MNHEY and SVGAGI. Trimming removed 2 bases from V and 4 bases from J; junction bases left unmatched: 2. This CDR3 contains 14 residues. This CDR3 is CASSYTRGNQPQHF. CDR3 bases: TGTGCCAGCAGTTACACCAGGGGGAATCAGCCCCAGCATTTT.

This clonotype was recorded many times. In DNA, the CDR3 is TGTGCCAGCAGTTACGACACTTTGGGAAATTCACCCCTCCACTTT. Residues: CASSYDTLGNSPLHF. The rearrangement uses TRBV6-5 and TRBJ1-6; D unresolved. Trimming shortened V by 2 bases and J by 7 bases, and 12 bases separated the two germline ends. Germline loops: CDR1 MNHEY, CDR2 SVGAGI. The CDR3 is made up of 15 amino acids.